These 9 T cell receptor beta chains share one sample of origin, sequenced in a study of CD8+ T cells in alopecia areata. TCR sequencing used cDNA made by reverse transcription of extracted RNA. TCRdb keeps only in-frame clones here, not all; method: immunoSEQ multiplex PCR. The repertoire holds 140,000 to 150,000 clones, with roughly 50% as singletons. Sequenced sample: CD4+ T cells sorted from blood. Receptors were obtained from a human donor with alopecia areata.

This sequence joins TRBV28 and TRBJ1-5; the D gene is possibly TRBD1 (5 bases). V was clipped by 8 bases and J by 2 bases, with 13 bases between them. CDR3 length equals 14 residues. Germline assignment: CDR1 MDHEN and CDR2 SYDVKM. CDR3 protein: CASSREEGNQPQHF. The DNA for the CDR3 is TGTGCCAGCTCCAGGGAGGAAGGCAATCAGCCCCAGCATTTT.

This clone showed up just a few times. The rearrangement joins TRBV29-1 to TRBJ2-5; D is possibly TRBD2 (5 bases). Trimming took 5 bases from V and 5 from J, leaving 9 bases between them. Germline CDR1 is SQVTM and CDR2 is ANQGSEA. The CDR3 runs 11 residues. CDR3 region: CSVIRGETQYF. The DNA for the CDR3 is TGCAGCGTTATACGGGGTGAGACCCAGTACTTC.

The CDR3 nucleotides read TGTGCCAGCAGCCTTCCTGGACCTGGGGCCAACGTCCTGACTTTC. Amino acid sequence: CASSLPGPGANVLTF. This chain connects TRBV11-2 to TRBJ2-6; no firm D call. This CDR3 contains 15 residues. Germline loops: CDR1 SGHAT, CDR2 FQNNGV. With 5 bases removed from V and 2 bases from J, the gap between germline ends came to 10 bases. The complete variable domain, with remaining parts taken from reference TRBV11-2 and TRBJ2-6, reads EAGVAQSPRYKIIEKRQSVAFWCNPISGHATLYWYQQILGQGPKLLIQFQNNGVVDDSQLPKDRFSAERLKGVDSTLKIQPAKLEDSAVYLCASSLPGPGANVLTFGAGSRLTVL.

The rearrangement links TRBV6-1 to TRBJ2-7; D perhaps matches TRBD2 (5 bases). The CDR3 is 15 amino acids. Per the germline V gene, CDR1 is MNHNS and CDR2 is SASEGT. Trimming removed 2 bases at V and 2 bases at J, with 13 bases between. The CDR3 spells CASSEIRTLPYEQYF. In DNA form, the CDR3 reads TGTGCCAGCAGTGAAATACGGACTCTCCCCTACGAGCAGTACTTC.

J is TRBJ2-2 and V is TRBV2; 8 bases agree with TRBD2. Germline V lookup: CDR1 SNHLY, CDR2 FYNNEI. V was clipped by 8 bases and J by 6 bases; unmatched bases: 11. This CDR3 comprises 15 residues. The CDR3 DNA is TGTGCCAGCCTCTTAACGCGGGAGGCATCCGGGGAGCTGTTTTTT. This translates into CASLLTREASGELFF.

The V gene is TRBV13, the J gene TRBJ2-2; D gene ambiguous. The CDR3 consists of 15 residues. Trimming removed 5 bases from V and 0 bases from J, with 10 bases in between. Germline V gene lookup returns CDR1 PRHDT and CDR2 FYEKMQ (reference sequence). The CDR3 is CASSQWATNTGELFF. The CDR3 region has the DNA TGTGCCAGCAGCCAATGGGCCACGAACACCGGGGAGCTGTTTTTT.

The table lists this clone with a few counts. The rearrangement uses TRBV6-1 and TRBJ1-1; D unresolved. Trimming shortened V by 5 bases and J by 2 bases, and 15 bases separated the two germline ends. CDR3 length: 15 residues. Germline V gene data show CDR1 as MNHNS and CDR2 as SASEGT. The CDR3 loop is CASSILTTVNTEAFF. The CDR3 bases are TGTGCCAGCAGTATCCTAACGACTGTAAACACTGAAGCTTTCTTT.

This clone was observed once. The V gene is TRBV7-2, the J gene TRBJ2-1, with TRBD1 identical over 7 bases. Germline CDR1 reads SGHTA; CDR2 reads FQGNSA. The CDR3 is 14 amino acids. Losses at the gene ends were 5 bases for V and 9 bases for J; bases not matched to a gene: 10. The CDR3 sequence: CASSTRTGHGEQFF. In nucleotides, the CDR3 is TGTGCCAGCAGCACGCGGACAGGCCATGGTGAGCAGTTCTTC.

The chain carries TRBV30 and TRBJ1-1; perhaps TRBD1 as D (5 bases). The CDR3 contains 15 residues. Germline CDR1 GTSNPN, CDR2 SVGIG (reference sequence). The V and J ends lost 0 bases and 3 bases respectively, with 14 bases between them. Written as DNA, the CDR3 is TGTGCCTGGAGTGTATCCGGGGGTTCAGACACTGAAGCTTTCTTT. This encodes CAWSVSGGSDTEAFF.